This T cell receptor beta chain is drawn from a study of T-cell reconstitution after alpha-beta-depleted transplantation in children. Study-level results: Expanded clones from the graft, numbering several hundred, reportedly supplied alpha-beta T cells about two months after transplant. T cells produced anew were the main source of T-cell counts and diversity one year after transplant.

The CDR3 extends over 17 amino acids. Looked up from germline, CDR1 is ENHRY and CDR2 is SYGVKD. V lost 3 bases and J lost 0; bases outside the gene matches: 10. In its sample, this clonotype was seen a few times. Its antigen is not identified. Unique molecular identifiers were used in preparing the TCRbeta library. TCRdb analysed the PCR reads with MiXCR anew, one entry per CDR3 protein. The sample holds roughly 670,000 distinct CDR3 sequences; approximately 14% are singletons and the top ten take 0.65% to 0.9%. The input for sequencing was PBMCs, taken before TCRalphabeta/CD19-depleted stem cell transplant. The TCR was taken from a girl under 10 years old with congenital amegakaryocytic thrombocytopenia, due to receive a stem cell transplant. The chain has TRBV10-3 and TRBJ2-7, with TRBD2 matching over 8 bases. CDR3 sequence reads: CAISDPGGREGSYEQYF. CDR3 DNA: TGTGCCATCAGTGATCCAGGCGGACGGGAGGGCTCCTACGAGCAGTACTTC.